This TCR beta chain was sequenced for a study of T cell responses to AZD1222 COVID-19 vaccine. Looking at the study overall: Pooling covered second doses at about 4 or about 12 weeks.

Study outcomes and limitations: Two AZD1222 administrations were followed by greater Spike-specific TCR breadth and depth. Recipients of AZD1222 seropositive at baseline numbered only 6 or 7.

Some clones are missing from TCRdb's copy, which holds only in-frame ones; the method was immunoSEQ multiplex PCR. The top ten clones hold roughly 5% of a sample with over 120,000 clones, 93% of them seen once. Notes on this clone: The antigen is undetermined.

The CDR3 is 15 residues long. CDR1 and CDR2 from the germline V gene are MDHEN and SYDVKM. The trim removed 6 bases at V and 0 bases at J, leaving 7 bases unmatched. The clonotype was recovered from an adult in good health. V usage is TRBV28 and J usage is TRBJ2-7; 8 bases match TRBD1. The sequences come from peripheral blood, collected on day 0 of AZD1222 vaccination. CDR3 amino acids: CASRQGDRSSYEQYF. CDR3 DNA: TGTGCCAGCAGGCAGGGGGACAGGAGCTCCTACGAGCAGTACTTC.